The 27 T cell receptor beta chains listed next were all sequenced from one sample in a study of beta chain features in type 1 diabetes. These receptors are not linked to any known antigen. Reverse transcribing all isolated RNA meant expressed TCRB transcripts were sequenced. Sequencing was performed with immunoSEQ multiplex PCR; in TCRdb, only in-frame clones are kept and a portion is missing. The sample contains under 200,000 clones, 8% to 8.5% of which appear only once. Points from the study as a whole: Moderately but significantly shorter TCRB CDR3s were found in Type 1 diabetes patients in all four CD4+ subsets.

Sample: central memory CD4+ T cells from blood. Receptor source: a woman under 30 with type 1 diabetes.

This clone came up a few times. This chain uses TRBV9 with TRBJ1-4, with D maybe TRBD1 (6 bases). Germline-derived CDR1 and CDR2 are SGDLS and YYNGEE. The CDR3 contains 17 residues. With 3 bases removed from V and 0 bases from J, the gap between germline ends came to 15 bases. This chain's CDR3 is CASSAQGPLTTNEKLFF. For the CDR3, the DNA is TGTGCCAGCAGCGCCCAGGGGCCCCTTACAACTAATGAAAAACTGTTTTTT.

This clone was counted ten times or more. Distinct nucleotide sequences in the sample also encode this CDR3. The V call is TRBV7-2, the J call TRBJ2-3; the D gene is possibly TRBD1 (6 bases). This CDR3 region has 14 residues. The ends were cut back, 1 base at V and 1 base at J, with 6 bases in the middle. The germline V gene encodes CDR1 SGHTA and CDR2 FQGNSA. CDR3 nucleotides: TGTGCCAGCAGCTTAGGACAGGGCACAGATACGCAGTATTTT. This encodes CASSLGQGTDTQYF.

The chain couples TRBV5-4 to TRBJ2-5, with 12 positions matching TRBD2. J gave up 4 bases and V 5 bases, and 18 bases lay outside the gene matches. The CDR3 has 19 residues. The germline CDR1 and CDR2 sequences are SGHNT and YYREEE (reference sequence). CDR3 protein: CASSPLGASGGAGGETQYF. DNA for the CDR3: TGTGCCAGCAGTCCCCTGGGGGCTAGCGGGGGGGCCGGGGGAGAGACCCAGTACTTC.

This clone was seen only a few times. The chain joins TRBV4-2 to TRBJ1-2, with D unclear. V was cut by 2 bases and J by 5 bases, with 6 bases left in between. Germline CDR1 LGHNA, CDR2 YNFKEQ. CDR3 length: 12 amino acids. DNA for the CDR3: TGTGCCAGCAGCCAACAGAAGTATGGCTACACCTTC. Its protein product is CASSQQKYGYTF.

This clone was counted between two and nine times. This chain links TRBV5-1 with TRBJ1-1, with a tentative D call TRBD1 (6 bases). CDR1 is SGHRS and CDR2 is YFSETQ in the germline V gene. The CDR3 covers 13 residues. Trimming removed 4 bases from V and 1 base from J, with 8 bases in between. The DNA of the CDR3 is TGCGCCAGCAGCGCACAGGGGAACACTGAAGCTTTCTTT. Translating it yields CASSAQGNTEAFF.

The chain combines TRBV7-2 with TRBJ2-5; D unresolved. Germline CDR1 SGHTA, CDR2 FQGNSA. V lost 1 base and J lost 2, with 11 bases in between. This CDR3 is built from 15 residues. CDR3 nucleotides: TGTGCCAGCAGCTTAGTCCTGTCTAAACAAGAGACCCAGTACTTC. This gives the protein CASSLVLSKQETQYF.

This clone was counted between two and nine times. V is TRBV7-3 and J is TRBJ2-1, with 16 bases lining up with TRBD2. CDR1 is SGHTA and CDR2 is FQGTGA in the germline V gene. V dropped 4 bases and J dropped 15; count of bases not matched to a gene: 9. The CDR3 consists of 15 residues. Here the CDR3 reads CASSSDPGLAGGLFF. In nucleotides, the CDR3 is TGTGCCAGCAGCTCAGACCCGGGACTAGCGGGAGGGTTGTTCTTC.

This clone was observed a handful of times. The CDR3: CASSALRTEAFF. The DNA for the CDR3 is TGTGCCAGCAGCGCCCTGAGGACTGAAGCTTTCTTT. V usage is TRBV6-1 and J usage is TRBJ1-1; D is uncertain. V lost 6 bases, J lost 5 bases, and 10 bases lay in between. The CDR3 runs to 12 residues. Germline V gives CDR1 MNHNS, CDR2 SASEGT.

The chain combines TRBV5-6 with TRBJ2-4; weak D call: TRBD1 (6 bases). The CDR3 covers 14 residues. Trimming removed 2 bases from V and 6 bases from J, with 12 bases in between. Germline V gene sequence: CDR1 SGHDT, CDR2 YYEEEE. CDR3 in DNA: TGTGCCAGCAGCTTCACAGGGCTTGTAAACATTCAGTACTTC. Translated: CASSFTGLVNIQYF.

The rearrangement joins TRBV11-2 to TRBJ2-7; a possible D gene is TRBD1 (6 bases). The CDR3 is made up of 15 amino acids. Trimming pared 4 bases from V and 1 base from J, leaving 14 bases between. Per the germline V gene, CDR1 is SGHAT and CDR2 is FQNNGV. The CDR3 loop is CASSSGQLGSYEQYF. In DNA form, the CDR3 reads TGTGCCAGCAGCTCCGGACAGCTTGGATCCTACGAGCAGTACTTC. Full variable domain (rest looked up from reference TRBV11-2 and TRBJ2-7): EAGVAQSPRYKIIEKRQSVAFWCNPISGHATLYWYQQILGQGPKLLIQFQNNGVVDDSQLPKDRFSAERLKGVDSTLKIQPAKLEDSAVYLCASSSGQLGSYEQYFGPGTRLTVT.

This clone turned up a few times. The rearrangement joins TRBV27 to TRBJ2-3; 8 bases are a match to TRBD1. Trimming removed 6 bases from V and 5 bases from J; junction bases left unmatched: 4. The CDR3 consists of 13 residues. Germline CDR1 and CDR2: MNHEY and SMNVEV (reference sequence). The chain's CDR3 is CASRTDRVDTQYF. The CDR3 DNA reads TGTGCCAGCAGAACGGACAGGGTAGATACGCAGTATTTT.

V gene TRBV7-9 combines with J gene TRBJ2-7; the match to TRBD1 covers 12 bases. Germline loops: CDR1 SEHNR, CDR2 FQNEAQ (reference sequence). CDR3 length: 15 residues. V lost 5 bases to trimming and J lost 7 bases; unmatched junction nucleotides: 9. The CDR3 sequence is CASSTRDRGRVEQYF. The CDR3 DNA is TGTGCCAGCAGCACCCGGGACAGGGGGCGAGTTGAGCAGTACTTC.

This clone was seen only a few times. The V and J genes are TRBV11-1 and TRBJ2-2; a possible D gene is TRBD2 (6 bases). V dropped 4 bases and J dropped 4 bases, with 13 bases sitting between them. This CDR3 region has 15 residues. The germline V gene has CDR1 SGHAT and CDR2 FQDESV (reference sequence). This CDR3 reads CASSSKTGGTGELFF. Written as DNA, the CDR3 is TGTGCCAGCAGCTCAAAAACCGGGGGCACCGGGGAGCTGTTTTTT.

This chain uses TRBV7-3 with TRBJ2-7, with 8 nucleotides matching TRBD1. J lost 5 bases, V lost 4 bases, and 13 bases had no gene match. There are 16 residues in the CDR3. Germline V gene data show CDR1 as SGHTA and CDR2 as FQGTGA. In DNA form, the CDR3 reads TGTGCCAGCAGCTCCAATCCACGCGGACAGGGTGACGAGCAGTACTTC. Amino acid sequence: CASSSNPRGQGDEQYF.

The chain joins TRBV4-3 to TRBJ2-1; 10 nucleotides line up with TRBD2. Germline CDR1 is LGHNA and CDR2 is YSLEER. This CDR3 is built from 14 residues. V gave up 2 bases and J gave up 6 bases; unmatched junction bases: 1. CDR3 protein: CASSQPSGGNEQFF. Here the CDR3 DNA reads TGCGCCAGCAGCCAACCTAGCGGGGGCAATGAGCAGTTCTTC.

V and J are TRBV27 and TRBJ2-1; TRBD2 might be the D (5 bases). From germline, CDR1 is MNHEY and CDR2 SMNVEV (reference sequence). V was shortened by 5 bases and J by 0 bases, with 14 bases between the two germline ends. This CDR3 has 16 amino acids. This CDR3 reads CASSPREGSSYNEQFF. For the CDR3, the DNA is TGTGCCAGCAGTCCCCGTGAGGGTAGCTCCTACAATGAGCAGTTCTTC.

This clone was seen at least ten times. The rearrangement links TRBV30 to TRBJ1-2, with a weak D call TRBD1 (6 bases). Germline V gene lookup returns CDR1 GTSNPN and CDR2 SVGIG (reference sequence). The CDR3 runs to 12 residues. V lost 8 bases and J 4 bases, leaving 14 bases between the germline ends. The CDR3 region has the DNA TGTGCCACAAACAGGGAAATCTATGGCTACACCTTC. Translation: CATNREIYGYTF.

The sample holds a few counts of this clone. The chain joins TRBV2 to TRBJ2-5; 9 positions match TRBD2. CDR1 and CDR2 (germline): SNHLY, FYNNEI. The CDR3 is made up of 15 amino acids. V lost 3 bases, J lost 5 bases, and 7 bases stayed unmatched. Here the CDR3 reads CASSESSGRGETQYF. As DNA, the CDR3 is TGTGCCAGCAGTGAGAGTAGCGGGAGAGGGGAGACCCAGTACTTC.

The chain couples TRBV6-6 to TRBJ1-2, with 7 positions matching TRBD1. CDR3 length equals 16 residues. Germline CDR1 and CDR2: MNHNY and SVGAGI (reference sequence). The trim removed 2 bases at V and 5 bases at J, leaving 11 bases unmatched. The CDR3 loop reads CASSYDLGQLLYGYTF. In nucleotides, the CDR3 is TGTGCCAGCAGTTACGATCTGGGACAGCTCTTGTATGGCTACACCTTC.

This clone appeared a few times. J is TRBJ2-4 and V is TRBV4-2; no reliable D call. This CDR3 spans 17 amino acids. Germline CDR1 and CDR2: LGHNA and YNFKEQ. V lost 0 bases, J lost 2 bases, and 14 bases lay in between. The CDR3 reads CASSQEVSGPTKNIQYF. As DNA, the CDR3 is TGTGCCAGCAGCCAAGAAGTCTCAGGCCCGACCAAAAACATTCAGTACTTC.

The rearrangement uses TRBV6-1 and TRBJ1-1; D is perhaps TRBD1 (5 bases). Germline V CDR1 and CDR2: MNHNS, SASEGT. The CDR3 sequence is 13 residues long. V was pared by 1 base and J by 4 bases, with 7 bases between. The CDR3 DNA follows: TGTGCCAGCAGTGAAGGGGGCCCCACTGAAGCTTTCTTT. It specifies CASSEGGPTEAFF.

This clone was counted only a few times. The CDR3 nucleotides read TGTGCCAGCAGCGTCCTAGCGGACGGATCTTACGAGCAGTACTTC. This sequence encodes CASSVLADGSYEQYF. The chain carries TRBV9 and TRBJ2-7; 7 bases map to TRBD2. V was clipped by 2 bases and J by 4 bases; unmatched bases: 9. CDR3 size: 15 residues. Germline-derived CDR1 and CDR2 are SGDLS and YYNGEE.

V usage is TRBV29-1 and J usage is TRBJ2-2; weak D call: TRBD2 (6 bases). V was cut by 7 bases and J by 3 bases, with 18 bases left in between. Looked up from germline, CDR1 is SQVTM and CDR2 is ANQGSEA. This CDR3 is built from 15 residues. The CDR3 nucleotides read TGCAGCGCCCGCGGGATAGGGTATTACACCGGGGAGCTGTTTTTT. Protein sequence: CSARGIGYYTGELFF.

The rearrangement joins TRBV5-1 to TRBJ2-3, with D perhaps TRBD1 (5 bases). The CDR3 is 15 amino acids. Germline assignment: CDR1 SGHRS and CDR2 YFSETQ. Deletions cut 4 bases from V and 4 bases from J, with 16 bases between. CDR3 amino acids: CASSIGQVGADTQYF. The CDR3 DNA is TGCGCCAGCAGCATTGGACAAGTAGGGGCAGATACGCAGTATTTT.

This clone was counted between two and nine times. The chain recombines TRBV28 with TRBJ2-7; D is perhaps TRBD1 (6 bases). The germline V gene encodes CDR1 MDHEN and CDR2 SYDVKM. Between the trimmed V and J ends, which lost 6 bases and 0 bases, there was a span of 9 bases. This CDR3 comprises 13 residues. The CDR3 nucleotides read TGTGCCAGCAGCGGGACACCCTCCTACGAGCAGTACTTC. It specifies CASSGTPSYEQYF. Using reference TRBV28 and TRBJ2-7 for the parts outside the CDR3, the full variable domain is DVKVTQSSRYLVKRTGEKVFLECVQDMDHENMFWYRQDPGLGLRLIYFSYDVKMKEKGDIPEGYSVSREKKERFSLILESASTNQTSMYLCASSGTPSYEQYFGPGTRLTVT.

The chain couples TRBV4-1 to TRBJ2-2; D is perhaps TRBD1 (5 bases). The CDR3 has 17 residues. Germline CDR1 is MGHRA and CDR2 is YSYEKL. The V end lost 1 base, the J end lost 5 bases, and 17 bases lay between the germline ends. This CDR3 is CASSQVASQGGTGELFF. CDR3 DNA: TGCGCCAGCAGCCAAGTGGCATCTCAGGGTGGGACCGGGGAGCTGTTTTTT.

This clone was seen more than once but under ten times. The rearrangement joins TRBV9 to TRBJ2-7; D unclear. Germline V gene data show CDR1 as SGDLS and CDR2 as YYNGEE. The CDR3 sequence is 15 residues long. The V gene lost 4 bases and the J gene lost 4 bases, with 18 bases spanning the gap. The CDR3 loop reads CASSSDARPLYEQYF. CDR3 in DNA: TGTGCCAGCAGCTCCGACGCCAGGCCCCTTTACGAGCAGTACTTC.